The next 10 T cell receptor beta chains were all read from a single sample in a study of CD8 T cells in ankylosing spondylitis. Via MiXCR, TCRdb re-called the 5' RACE reads, giving one row per CDR3 protein. This sample has under 300,000 distinct CDR3 sequences, with about 18% found just once. Sequencing was done on a sample of blood, either unsorted or a sorted T cell fraction (not recorded which). All receptors derive from a male donor with ankylosing spondylitis or in good health (not recorded which).

The chain combines TRBV5-6 with TRBJ1-4, with a weak D call TRBD1 (5 bases). The length of the CDR3 is 18 residues. V was pared by 1 base and J by 0 bases, with 16 bases between. Germline CDR1 reads SGHDT; CDR2 reads YYEEEE. Written as DNA, the CDR3 is TGTGCCAGCAGCTTGATGATGGGGCATCCGGCAACTAATGAAAAACTGTTTTTT. It encodes CASSLMMGHPATNEKLFF.

This sequence joins TRBV29-1 and TRBJ1-2; the D is unclear. Trimming left V 1 base short and J 0 bases short, with 9 bases between. The CDR3 totals 14 residues. Germline V gene lookup returns CDR1 SQVTM and CDR2 ANQGSEA. CDR3 region: CSVEVASANYGYTF. Written as DNA, the CDR3 is TGCAGCGTTGAAGTAGCCAGCGCTAACTATGGCTACACCTTC. Combining the CDR3 with reference TRBV29-1 and TRBJ1-2 gives the whole variable domain SAVISQKPSRDICQRGTSLTIQCQVDSQVTMMFWYRQQPGQSLTLIATANQGSEATYESGFVIDKFPISRPNLTFSTLTVSNMSPEDSSIYLCSVEVASANYGYTFGSGTRLTVV.

This clonotype showed up just a few times. The chain couples TRBV4-1 to TRBJ2-6; TRBD1 matches at 7 bases. J was trimmed by 1 base and V by 8 bases; bases with no gene match: 5. This CDR3 contains 15 residues. Germline loops: CDR1 MGHRA, CDR2 YSYEKL. CDR3: CASRTGPSGANVLTF. The CDR3 nucleotides are TGCGCCAGCCGGACAGGCCCATCTGGGGCCAACGTCCTGACTTTC.

The gene calls are TRBV12-3 or TRBV12-4 and TRBJ1-2; TRBD1 might be the D (5 bases). V was cut by 1 base and J by 5 bases, with 14 bases left in between. This CDR3 has 15 amino acids. The CDR3 sequence is CASSLGQGSSYGYTF. In DNA form, the CDR3 reads TGTGCCAGCAGTTTAGGGCAGGGCTCCTCGTATGGCTACACCTTC.

The rearrangement links TRBV10-3 to TRBJ2-5; tentative D call: TRBD1 (5 bases). This CDR3 has 13 residues. Trimming took 3 bases from V and 0 from J, leaving 5 bases between them. Germline CDR1 reads ENHRY; CDR2 reads SYGVKD. The CDR3: CAISEQDQETQYF. The CDR3 region has the DNA TGTGCCATCAGTGAACAGGACCAAGAGACCCAGTACTTC.

The V and J genes are TRBV6-1 and TRBJ2-3; 12 bases fit TRBD1. J was trimmed by 4 bases and V by 5 bases; bases with no gene match: 7. The germline V gene encodes CDR1 MNHNS and CDR2 SASEGT. CDR3 size: 16 residues. This chain's CDR3 is CASSLRDRGRSDTQYF. In DNA, the CDR3 is TGTGCCAGCAGTCTCCGGGACAGGGGGCGCTCAGATACGCAGTATTTT.

The table lists this clonotype with a count of one. This sequence joins TRBV6-5 and TRBJ2-1; either TRBD1 or TRBD2 may supply D (5 bases each). CDR1 is MNHEY and CDR2 is SVGAGI in the germline V gene. The length of the CDR3 is 14 residues. V was clipped by 5 bases and J by 7 bases, with 15 bases between them. The CDR3 DNA reads as TGTGCCAGCAGTAACACCGGGACGCAGAATGAGCAGTTCTTC. The encoded protein is CASSNTGTQNEQFF.

This rearrangement joins TRBV4-3 to TRBJ2-1; D ambiguous. In germline, CDR1 is LGHNA, CDR2 YSLEER. Between the trimmed V and J ends, which lost 0 bases and 9 bases, there was a span of 18 bases. This CDR3 has 16 residues. As DNA, the CDR3 is TGCGCCAGCAGCCAAGATGTCCTTCGGTTAAACTCTGAGCAGTTCTTC. Residues: CASSQDVLRLNSEQFF.

The chain's CDR3 is CASSPDPMNTEAFF. CDR3 coding DNA: TGCGCCAGCAGCCCGGATCCTATGAACACTGAAGCTTTCTTT. This chain links TRBV5-1 with TRBJ1-1; D is undetermined. CDR3 length: 14 residues. From germline, CDR1 is SGHRS and CDR2 YFSETQ. V was pared by 4 bases and J by 0 bases, with 10 bases between.

This clonotype has ten or more counts. The chain combines TRBV5-1 with TRBJ2-1; 8 nucleotides line up with TRBD2. CDR1 and CDR2 (germline): SGHRS, YFSETQ. The CDR3 contains 14 residues. The ends lost 2 bases at V and 7 bases at J; junction bases unmatched: 5. This chain's CDR3 is CASSFTGTRNEQFF. The CDR3 DNA reads TGCGCCAGCAGCTTTACCGGGACTAGGAATGAGCAGTTCTTC.